The next 4 T cell receptor beta chains were all read from a single sample in a study of blood T cell repertoires in COVID-19. Produced via immunoSEQ multiplex PCR; TCRdb's table is partial and in-frame only. The data show 250,000 to 300,000 clones, with 85% to 90% seen just once and over 5.5% held by the top ten. The material sequenced was peripheral blood. These receptors were taken from a woman between 50 and 59 years old with COVID-19, enrolled during active disease.

The chain combines TRBV13 with TRBJ2-7, with 11 bases matching TRBD2. CDR1 PRHDT and CDR2 FYEKMQ come from the germline V gene (reference sequence). The CDR3 is 15 amino acids. The V segment lost 3 bases and the J segment 6 bases; nucleotides outside the gene matches: 7. The CDR3 DNA reads as TGTGCCAGCAGCTTTAGCGGGAGGGCCTTAATCGAGCAGTACTTC. It specifies CASSFSGRALIEQYF.

The CDR3 spells CASSPDTGRYGYTF. CDR3 bases: TGTGCCAGCTCACCAGATACAGGGCGGTATGGCTACACCTTC. The chain is built from TRBV18 and TRBJ1-2; D might be TRBD1 (6 bases). With 2 bases removed from V and 5 bases from J, the gap between germline ends came to 12 bases. The germline V gene encodes CDR1 KGHSH and CDR2 LQKENI. The CDR3 runs 14 residues.

The V and J genes are TRBV3-1 (or the pseudogene TRBV3-2) and TRBJ2-1; the D is unclear. Trimming took off 2 bases at V and 0 bases at J, with 11 bases between the two ends. The CDR3 is made up of 16 amino acids. Germline V gene lookup returns CDR1 LGHDT and CDR2 YNNKEL (reference sequence). CDR3 sequence: CASSQRRPSSYNEQFF. DNA of the CDR3: TGTGCCAGCAGCCAAAGGCGGCCCAGCTCCTACAATGAGCAGTTCTTC.

This chain uses TRBV14 with TRBJ1-5, with D hard to call. With 4 bases removed from V and 9 bases from J, the gap between germline ends came to 13 bases. Germline assignment: CDR1 SGHDN and CDR2 FVKESK. The CDR3 consists of 13 residues. CDR3 loop: CASSPDGIRPQHF. The CDR3 bases are TGTGCCAGCAGCCCGGACGGGATACGGCCCCAGCATTTT.